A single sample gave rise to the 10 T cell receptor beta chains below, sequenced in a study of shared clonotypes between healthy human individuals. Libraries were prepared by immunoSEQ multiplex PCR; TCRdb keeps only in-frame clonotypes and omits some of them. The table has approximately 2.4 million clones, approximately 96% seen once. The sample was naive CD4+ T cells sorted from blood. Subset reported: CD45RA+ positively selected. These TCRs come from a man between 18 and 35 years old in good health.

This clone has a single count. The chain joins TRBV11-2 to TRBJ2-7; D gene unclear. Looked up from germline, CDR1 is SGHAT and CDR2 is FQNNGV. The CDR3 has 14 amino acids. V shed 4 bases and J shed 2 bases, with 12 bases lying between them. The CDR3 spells CASSYYSHPYEQYF. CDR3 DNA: TGTGCCAGCAGCTATTACAGCCACCCCTACGAGCAGTACTTC.

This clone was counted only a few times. CDR3 residues: CASSLAPGQGVQETQYF. The CDR3 region has the DNA TGCGCCAGCAGCTTGGCTCCGGGACAGGGAGTACAAGAGACCCAGTACTTC. This chain uses TRBV5-1 with TRBJ2-5; 9 bases line up with TRBD1. This CDR3 is built from 17 residues. Looked up from germline, CDR1 is SGHRS and CDR2 is YFSETQ. Germline trimming cut 0 bases from V and 2 bases from J; bases unmatched to any gene: 8.

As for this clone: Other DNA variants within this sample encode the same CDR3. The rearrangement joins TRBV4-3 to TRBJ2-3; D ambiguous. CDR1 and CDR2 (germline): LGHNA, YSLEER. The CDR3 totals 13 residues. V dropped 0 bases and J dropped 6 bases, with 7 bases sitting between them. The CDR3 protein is CASSQDSGDTQYF. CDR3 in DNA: TGCGCCAGCAGCCAAGATTCCGGGGATACGCAGTATTTT.

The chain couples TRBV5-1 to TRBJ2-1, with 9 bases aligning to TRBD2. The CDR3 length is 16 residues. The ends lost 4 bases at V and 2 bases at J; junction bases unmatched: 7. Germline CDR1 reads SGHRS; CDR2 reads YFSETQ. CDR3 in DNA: TGCGCCAGCAGCCTAAGAGCGGGGGGCCCCTACAATGAGCAGTTCTTC. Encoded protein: CASSLRAGGPYNEQFF.

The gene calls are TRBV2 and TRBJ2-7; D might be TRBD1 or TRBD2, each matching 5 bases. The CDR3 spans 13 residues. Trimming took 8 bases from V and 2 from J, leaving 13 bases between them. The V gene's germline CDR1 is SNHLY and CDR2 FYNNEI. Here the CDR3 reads CASCRDQTYEQYF. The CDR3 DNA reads TGTGCCAGCTGCCGGGACCAAACCTACGAGCAGTACTTC.

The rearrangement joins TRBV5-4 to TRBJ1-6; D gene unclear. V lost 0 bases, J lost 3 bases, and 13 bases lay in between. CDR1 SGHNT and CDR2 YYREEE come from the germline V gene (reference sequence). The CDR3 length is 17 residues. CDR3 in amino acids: CASSLVSARNYNSPLHF. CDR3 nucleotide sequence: TGTGCCAGCAGCTTGGTGTCGGCCAGGAACTATAATTCACCCCTCCACTTT.

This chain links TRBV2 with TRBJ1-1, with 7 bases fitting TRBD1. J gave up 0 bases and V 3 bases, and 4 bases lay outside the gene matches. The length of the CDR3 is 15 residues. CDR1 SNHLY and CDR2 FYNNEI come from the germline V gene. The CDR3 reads CASSEQGVLNTEAFF. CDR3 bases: TGTGCCAGCAGTGAGCAGGGGGTTTTGAACACTGAAGCTTTCTTT.

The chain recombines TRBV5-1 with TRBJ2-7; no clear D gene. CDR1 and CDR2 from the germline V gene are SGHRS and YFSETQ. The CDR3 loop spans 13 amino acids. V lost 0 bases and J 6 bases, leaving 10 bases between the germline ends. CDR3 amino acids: CASSLATNGEQYF. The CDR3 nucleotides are TGCGCCAGCAGCTTGGCCACGAACGGCGAGCAGTACTTC.

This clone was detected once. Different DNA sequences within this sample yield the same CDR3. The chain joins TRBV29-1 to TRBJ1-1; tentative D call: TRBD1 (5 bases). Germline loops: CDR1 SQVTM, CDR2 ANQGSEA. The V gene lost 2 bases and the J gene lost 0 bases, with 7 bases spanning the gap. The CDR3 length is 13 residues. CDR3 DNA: TGCAGCGTTGAACGACAGATGAACACTGAAGCTTTCTTT. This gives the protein CSVERQMNTEAFF.

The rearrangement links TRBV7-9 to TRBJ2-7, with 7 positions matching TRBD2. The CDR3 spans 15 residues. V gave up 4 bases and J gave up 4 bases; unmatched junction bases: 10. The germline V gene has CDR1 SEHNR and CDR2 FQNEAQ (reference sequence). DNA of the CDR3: TGTGCCAGCAGCTCGGCCGCGGGAGAGGCGTACGAGCAGTACTTC. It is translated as CASSSAAGEAYEQYF.